These T cell receptor beta chains were read from a single sample in a study of shared clonotypes between healthy human individuals. Clones were read by immunoSEQ multiplex PCR, and TCRdb kept only the in-frame ones, dropping some. Of around 2,000,000 clones in the sample, roughly 95% were seen once. Material for sequencing was naive CD8+ T cells sorted from blood. Source of these receptors: a man aged 18 to 29 in good health. Both conserved end residues are part of each CDR3. A D gene is named only where the DNA matches it firmly. Size is omitted from some rows. Given values are once, few, many or a class for expanded clones.

D,J,V,size,length,CDR3,DNA
-,TRBJ1-4,TRBV28,-,13,CASSAGSNEKLFF,TGTGCCAGCAGCGCGGGCTCTAATGAAAAACTGTTTTTT
-,TRBJ2-3,TRBV9,-,13,CASSPQGTDTQYF,TGTGCCAGCAGCCCTCAAGGGACAGATACGCAGTATTTT
TRBD1,TRBJ1-5,TRBV7-3,-,14,CASRPTGVNQPQHF,TGTGCCAGCAGACCGACAGGGGTCAATCAGCCCCAGCATTTT
-,TRBJ1-1,TRBV29-1,-,13,CSVVVRINTEAFF,TGCAGCGTTGTCGTCAGAATAAACACTGAAGCTTTCTTT
-,TRBJ2-2,TRBV5-4,-,15,CASSFAQLNTGELFF,TGTGCCAGCAGCTTTGCACAGTTGAACACCGGGGAGCTGTTTTTT
TRBD2,TRBJ2-2,TRBV15,-,16,CATSRDAGANTGELFF,TGTGCCACCAGCAGAGACGCGGGAGCTAACACCGGGGAGCTGTTTTTT
TRBD1,TRBJ1-2,TRBV19,-,18,CASTDIRDRGIVIYGYTF,TGTGCCAGTACCGATATCCGGGACAGGGGGATAGTCATCTATGGCTACACCTTC
-,TRBJ2-2,TRBV4-2,-,15,CASSQGPGDTGELFF,TGTGCCAGCAGCCAGGGGCCGGGGGACACCGGGGAGCTGTTTTTT
TRBD1,TRBJ1-1,TRBV10-1,-,14,CASSESTGGLEAFF,TGCGCCAGCAGTGAGTCGACAGGGGGACTAGAAGCTTTCTTT
-,TRBJ2-7,TRBV29-1,-,12,CSVKSPTYEQYF,TGCAGCGTGAAATCTCCCACCTACGAGCAGTACTTC
-,TRBJ1-2,TRBV28,once,14,CASSSPREGWGYTF,TGTGCCAGCAGTTCGCCCAGGGAGGGTTGGGGCTACACCTTC
-,TRBJ1-1,TRBV5-6,-,12,CASSLSSDEAFF,TGTGCCAGCAGCTTGTCCAGTGATGAAGCTTTCTTT
TRBD1,TRBJ1-1,TRBV13,-,13,CASSMGTVAEAFF,TGTGCCAGCAGCATGGGGACAGTCGCTGAAGCTTTCTTT
-,TRBJ1-5,TRBV4-3,-,15,CASSQEFAGNQPQHF,TGCGCCAGCAGCCAAGAATTCGCAGGAAATCAGCCCCAGCATTTT
TRBD1,TRBJ1-5,TRBV27,-,18,CASSFYGTGGPSNQPQHF,TGTGCCAGCAGTTTTTACGGGACAGGGGGCCCTAGCAATCAGCCCCAGCATTTT
TRBD2,TRBJ2-1,TRBV2,-,17,CASSSGRADRSYNEQFF,TGTGCCAGTTCTAGCGGGAGGGCAGATCGTTCCTACAATGAGCAGTTCTTC
TRBD2,TRBJ2-1,TRBV7-6,-,17,CASSPTLAGWSYNEQFF,TGTGCCAGCAGCCCGACTTTAGCGGGATGGTCCTACAATGAGCAGTTCTTC
-,TRBJ1-2,TRBV5-1,-,12,CASSLTGEGYTF,TGCGCCAGCAGCTTAACCGGAGAGGGCTACACCTTC
-,TRBJ1-5,TRBV4-1,-,13,CASSQGANQPQHF,TGCGCCAGCAGCCAGGGGGCCAATCAGCCCCAGCATTTT
TRBD1,TRBJ2-2,TRBV5-1,-,16,CASSSPGQGFFGELFF,TGCGCCAGCAGCTCCCCGGGACAGGGCTTCTTCGGGGAGCTGTTTTTT
-,TRBJ2-1,TRBV29-1,-,19,CSVEGRVGRQPQSYNEQFF,TGCAGCGTTGAAGGTCGAGTGGGACGCCAACCCCAATCCTACAATGAGCAGTTCTTC
-,TRBJ2-7,TRBV6-5,-,16,CASSYSGGDKTYEQYF,TGTGCCAGCAGTTACTCGGGGGGCGACAAAACCTACGAGCAGTACTTC
TRBD2,TRBJ2-1,TRBV7-9,-,12,CASSLGGREQFF,TGTGCCAGCAGCTTAGGCGGGAGGGAGCAGTTCTTC
TRBD2,TRBJ2-7,TRBV27,-,13,CASSFLTGGEQYF,TGTGCCAGCAGTTTCTTGACGGGAGGGGAGCAGTACTTC
-,TRBJ2-7,TRBV7-2,-,11,CASSLDGEQYF,TGTGCCAGCAGCTTAGACGGAGAGCAGTACTTC
TRBD2,TRBJ2-5,TRBV9,-,15,CASSVALAGGETQYF,TGTGCCAGCAGCGTAGCACTAGCGGGAGGGGAGACCCAGTACTTC